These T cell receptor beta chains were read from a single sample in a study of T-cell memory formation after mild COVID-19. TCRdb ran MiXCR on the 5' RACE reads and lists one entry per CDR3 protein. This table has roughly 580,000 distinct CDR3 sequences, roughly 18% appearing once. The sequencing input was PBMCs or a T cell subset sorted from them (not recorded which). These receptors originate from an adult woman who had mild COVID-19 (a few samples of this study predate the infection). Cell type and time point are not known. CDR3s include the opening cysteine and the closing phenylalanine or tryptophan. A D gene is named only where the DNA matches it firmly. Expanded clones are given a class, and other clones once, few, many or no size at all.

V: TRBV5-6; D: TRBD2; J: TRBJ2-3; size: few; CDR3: CASSPGGGLVDTQYF; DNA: TGTGCCAGCAGCCCGGGCGGGGGGCTGGTTGATACGCAGTATTTT
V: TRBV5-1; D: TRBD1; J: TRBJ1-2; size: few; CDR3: CASSKTGGDYGYTF; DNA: TGCGCCAGCAGCAAGACAGGGGGGGACTATGGCTACACCTTC
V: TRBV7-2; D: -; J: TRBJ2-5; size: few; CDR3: CASSPNSREETQYF; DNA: TGTGCCAGCAGCCCAAATAGTAGAGAAGAGACCCAGTACTTC
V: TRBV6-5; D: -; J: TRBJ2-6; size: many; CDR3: CASSLGILGANVLTF; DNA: TGTGCCAGCAGTCTCGGGATACTTGGGGCCAACGTCCTGACTTTC
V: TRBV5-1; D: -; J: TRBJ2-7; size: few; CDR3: CASSLGLGTEGYEQYF; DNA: TGCGCCAGCAGCTTGGGGCTGGGAACGGAGGGCTACGAGCAGTACTTC
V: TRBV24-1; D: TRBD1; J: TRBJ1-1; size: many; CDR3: CATSDRTGGDEAFF; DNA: TGTGCCACCAGTGACCGGACAGGGGGAGATGAAGCTTTCTTT
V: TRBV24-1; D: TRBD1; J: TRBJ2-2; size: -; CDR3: CATNSGQGNTGELFF; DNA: TGTGCCACCAACTCCGGACAGGGGAACACCGGGGAGCTGTTTTTT
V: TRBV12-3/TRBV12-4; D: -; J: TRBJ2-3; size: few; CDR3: CASYGTDTQYF; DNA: TGTGCCAGCTACGGGACAGATACGCAGTATTTT
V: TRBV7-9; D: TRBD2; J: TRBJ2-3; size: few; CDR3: CASSPQRGNTDTQYF; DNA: TGTGCCAGCAGCCCGCAGCGGGGCAACACAGATACGCAGTATTTT
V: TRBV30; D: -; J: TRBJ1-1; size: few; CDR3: CAWSPDSGVGTEAFF; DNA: TGTGCCTGGTCCCCGGACTCCGGAGTGGGCACTGAAGCTTTCTTT
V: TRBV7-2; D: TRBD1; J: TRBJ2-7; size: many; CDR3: CASSTHPRGSTYEQYF; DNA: TGTGCCAGCAGCACCCACCCCAGGGGGTCAACCTACGAGCAGTACTTC
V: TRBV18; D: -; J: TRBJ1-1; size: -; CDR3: CASSPGELNTEAFF; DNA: TGTGCCAGCTCACCAGGAGAATTGAACACTGAAGCTTTCTTT
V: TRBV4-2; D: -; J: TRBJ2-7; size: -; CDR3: CASSPGRLVPYEQYF; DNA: TGTGCCAGCAGCCCCGGCCGGCTAGTCCCCTACGAGCAGTACTTC
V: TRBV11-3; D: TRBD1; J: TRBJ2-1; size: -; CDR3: CASSHRGIRPGEQFF; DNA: TGTGCCAGCAGCCACAGGGGGATCCGACCAGGGGAGCAGTTCTTC
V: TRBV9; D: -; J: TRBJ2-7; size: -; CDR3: CASSVSRASYEQYF; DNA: TGTGCCAGCAGCGTTTCAAGGGCGTCCTACGAGCAGTACTTC
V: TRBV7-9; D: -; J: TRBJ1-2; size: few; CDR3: CASSLEENYTF; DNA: TGTGCCAGCAGCTTGGAGGAGAACTACACCTTC
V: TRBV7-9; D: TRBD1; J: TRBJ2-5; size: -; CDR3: CASSSAGGETQYF; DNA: TGTGCCAGCAGCTCGGCAGGGGGCGAGACCCAGTACTTC
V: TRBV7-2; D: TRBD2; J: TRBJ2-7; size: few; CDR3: CASSLGLLAGADYEQYF; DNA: TGTGCCAGCAGCTTAGGGTTACTAGCGGGGGCCGATTACGAGCAGTACTTC
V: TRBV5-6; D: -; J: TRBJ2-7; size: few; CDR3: CASSLFRDEQYF; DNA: TGTGCCAGCAGCTTGTTTCGGGACGAGCAGTACTTC
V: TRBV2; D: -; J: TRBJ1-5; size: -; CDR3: CASCGGNQPQHF; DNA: TGTGCCAGCTGCGGCGGCAATCAGCCCCAGCATTTT
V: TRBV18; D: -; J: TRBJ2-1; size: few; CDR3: CASSPLAQRRSTYNEQFF; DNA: TGTGCCAGCTCACCGTTAGCCCAACGGCGCTCCACCTACAATGAGCAGTTCTTC
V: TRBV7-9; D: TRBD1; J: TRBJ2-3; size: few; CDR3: CASSFQAGQGVTDTQYF; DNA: TGTGCCAGCAGCTTCCAGGCAGGGCAGGGGGTCACAGATACGCAGTATTTT
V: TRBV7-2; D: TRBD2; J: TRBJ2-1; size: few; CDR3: CASSLAGGSPLEQFF; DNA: TGTGCCAGCAGCTTAGCGGGCGGGAGTCCCCTTGAGCAGTTCTTC
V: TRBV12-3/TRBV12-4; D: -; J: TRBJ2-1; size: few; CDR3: CASSTLEYKNEQFF; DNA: TGTGCCAGCAGTACCCTAGAGTATAAAAATGAGCAGTTCTTC
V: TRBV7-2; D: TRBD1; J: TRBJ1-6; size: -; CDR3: CASSFDQGVGSPLHF; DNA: TGTGCCAGCAGCTTCGACCAGGGGGTAGGGTCACCCCTCCACTTT
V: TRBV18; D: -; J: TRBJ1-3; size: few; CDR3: CASSPVGNLGNTIYF; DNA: TGTGCCAGCTCACCAGTCGGAAATCTTGGAAACACCATATATTTT
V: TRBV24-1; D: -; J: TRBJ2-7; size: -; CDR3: CATSDYGGNEQYF; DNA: TGTGCCACCAGTGATTACGGGGGAAACGAGCAGTACTTC
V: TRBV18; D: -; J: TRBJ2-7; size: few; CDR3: CASSPPTKTYEQYF; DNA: TGTGCCAGCTCACCACCGACAAAGACCTACGAGCAGTACTTC
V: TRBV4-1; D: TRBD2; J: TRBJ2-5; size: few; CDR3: CASSQVFSGEQYQETQYF; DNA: TGCGCCAGCAGCCAAGTATTTAGCGGGGAGCAGTACCAAGAGACCCAGTACTTC
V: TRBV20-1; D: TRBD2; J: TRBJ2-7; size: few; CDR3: CSASGAGVYEQYF; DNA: TGCAGTGCTAGTGGTGCGGGAGTCTACGAGCAGTACTTC
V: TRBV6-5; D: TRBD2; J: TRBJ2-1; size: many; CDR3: CASRQGLAGNNEQFF; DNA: TGTGCCAGCAGGCAGGGACTAGCGGGTAACAATGAGCAGTTCTTC
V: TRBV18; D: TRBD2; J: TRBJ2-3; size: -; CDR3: CASSPAGLAGSTDTQYF; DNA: TGTGCCAGCTCACCCGCGGGACTAGCTGGGAGCACAGATACGCAGTATTTT
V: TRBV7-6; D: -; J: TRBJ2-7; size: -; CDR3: CASSLVFGSENEQYF; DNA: TGTGCCAGCAGCTTAGTGTTTGGCTCGGAAAACGAGCAGTACTTC
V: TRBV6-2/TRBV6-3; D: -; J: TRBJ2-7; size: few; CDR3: CASSYSGTLMREQYF; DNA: TGTGCCAGCAGTTACTCAGGGACCCTTATGAGGGAGCAGTACTTC
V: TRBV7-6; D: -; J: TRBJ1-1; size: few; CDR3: CASRLTDLNTEAFF; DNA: TGTGCCAGCAGACTTACGGACCTGAACACTGAAGCTTTCTTT
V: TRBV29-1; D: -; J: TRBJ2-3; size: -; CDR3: CSVESGSGTDTQYF; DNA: TGCAGCGTTGAATCCGGGAGTGGCACAGATACGCAGTATTTT
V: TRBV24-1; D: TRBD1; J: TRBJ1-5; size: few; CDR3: CATSGGQGWQPQHF; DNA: TGTGCCACCAGTGGAGGACAGGGGTGGCAGCCCCAGCATTTT
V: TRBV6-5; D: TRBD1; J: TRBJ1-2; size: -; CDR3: CASSPFTTGRFGYTF; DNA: TGTGCCAGCAGCCCCTTCACGACAGGGCGGTTTGGCTACACCTTC
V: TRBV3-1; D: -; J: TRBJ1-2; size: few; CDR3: CASSLPKGLFYGYTF; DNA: TGTGCCAGCAGCCTACCCAAGGGACTCTTCTATGGCTACACCTTC
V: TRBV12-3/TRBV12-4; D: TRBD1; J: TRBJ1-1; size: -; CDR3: CASSPTGVGTEAFF; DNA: TGTGCCAGCAGTCCTACAGGGGTGGGCACTGAAGCTTTCTTT
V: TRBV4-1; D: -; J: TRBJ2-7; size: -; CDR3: CASSQDRTSYEQYF; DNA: TGCGCCAGCAGCCAAGACAGGACCTCCTACGAGCAGTACTTC
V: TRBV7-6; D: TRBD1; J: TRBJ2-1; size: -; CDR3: CASSFGQGWHEQFF; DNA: TGTGCCAGCAGCTTCGGACAGGGTTGGCATGAGCAGTTCTTC
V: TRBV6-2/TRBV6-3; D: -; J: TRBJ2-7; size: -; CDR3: CASSYPETSSEQYF; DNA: TGTGCCAGCAGTTACCCAGAGACAAGTAGCGAGCAGTACTTC
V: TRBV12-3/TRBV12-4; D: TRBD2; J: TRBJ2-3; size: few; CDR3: CASSLRGSIDTQYF; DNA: TGTGCCAGCAGTTTACGCGGGAGTATAGATACGCAGTATTTT
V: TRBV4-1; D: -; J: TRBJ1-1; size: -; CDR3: CASSQEGELNTEAFF; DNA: TGCGCCAGCAGCCAAGAAGGGGAATTGAACACTGAAGCTTTCTTT
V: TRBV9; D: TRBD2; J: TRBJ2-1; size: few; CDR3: CASSVGLAGYNEQFF; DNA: TGTGCCAGCAGCGTGGGACTAGCGGGCTACAATGAGCAGTTCTTC
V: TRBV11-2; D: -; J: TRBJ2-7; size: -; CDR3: CASSLTNQGSYEQYF; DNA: TGTGCCAGCAGCTTAACGAATCAGGGGTCCTACGAGCAGTACTTC
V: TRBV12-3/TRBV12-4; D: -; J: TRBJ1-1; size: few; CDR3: CASSPYSEAFF; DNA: TGTGCCAGCAGTCCCTACAGTGAAGCTTTCTTT
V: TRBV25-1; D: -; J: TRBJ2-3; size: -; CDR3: CASSKNTRDTQYF; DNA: TGTGCCAGCAGTAAAAACACTCGGGATACGCAGTATTTT
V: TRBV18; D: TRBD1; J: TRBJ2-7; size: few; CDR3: CASSPMEQGTEQYF; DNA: TGTGCCAGCTCACCAATGGAACAGGGGACCGAGCAGTACTTC
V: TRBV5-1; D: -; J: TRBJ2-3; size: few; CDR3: CASSPTAAGTDTQYF; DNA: TGCGCCAGCAGCCCGACAGCGGCAGGCACAGATACGCAGTATTTT
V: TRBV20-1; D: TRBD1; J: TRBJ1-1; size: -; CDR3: CSAPGADRGSETEAFF; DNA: TGCAGTGCCCCAGGGGCGGACAGGGGTTCCGAGACTGAAGCTTTCTTT